This TCR beta chain comes out of a study of T cell responses to AZD1222 COVID-19 vaccine. Findings of the study overall: AZD1222 recipients seropositive at baseline numbered only five to seven. Unmutated variant regions are reportedly targeted by nearly half of spike-specific TCRs. Donors, mostly white British, included more females; clonal diversity was possibly underestimated.

The CDR3 has 11 amino acids. The V and J ends lost 5 bases and 4 bases respectively, with 6 bases between them. The V gene's germline CDR1 is DFQATT and CDR2 SNEGSKA (reference sequence). The table came from immunoSEQ multiplex PCR; TCRdb's copy has only in-frame clones and leaves some out. This sample carries some 150,000 clones, around 90% of them seen once, and the ten largest clones take around 4.4%. Details on this clone: Its cognate antigen is unknown.

The genes are TRBV20-1 and TRBJ2-1; D is unclear. The clonotype comes from an adult in good health. Sequenced here: peripheral blood, sampled on day 0 of MenACWY control vaccination. The CDR3 nucleotides are TGCAGTGCTCTCACGTACAATGAGCAGTTCTTC. Protein sequence: CSALTYNEQFF.